This paragraph covers one TCR beta chain sequence. The antigen remains unidentified. The CDR3 runs to 13 residues. V lost 1 base and J 5 bases, leaving 6 bases between the germline ends. CDR1 and CDR2 (germline): SGHDT, YYEEEE. This entry is derived from a study of T cell responses to AZD1222 COVID-19 vaccine. Study context: Second-dose intervals of approximately 4 or approximately 12 weeks were pooled.

Study-level findings and limits: Of spike-specific TCRs, nearly half reportedly target regions left unmutated in variants. Repertoires in all cases were sampled only once the peak T cell response had passed. Baseline seropositivity occurred in only six or seven AZD1222 recipients.

Assay: immunoSEQ multiplex PCR; the TCRdb copy retains only in-frame clones and omits some. The repertoire has approximately 92,000 clones, over 80% of them found once; the top ten carry 7.5%. This TCR was sampled from an adult in good health. The V gene is TRBV5-6, the J gene TRBJ2-2; D is ambiguous. The sample here was peripheral blood, taken on day 0 of AZD1222 vaccination. The CDR3 DNA reads TGTGCCAGCAGCTTGCTTGTAACCGGGGAGCTGTTTTTT. It is translated as CASSLLVTGELFF. The variable domain in full, completed from reference TRBV5-6 and TRBJ2-2, reads DAGVTQSPTHLIKTRGQQVTLRCSPKSGHDTVSWYQQALGQGPQFIFQYYEEEERQRGNFPDRFSGHQFPNYSSELNVNALLLGDSALYLCASSLLVTGELFFGEGSRLTVL.